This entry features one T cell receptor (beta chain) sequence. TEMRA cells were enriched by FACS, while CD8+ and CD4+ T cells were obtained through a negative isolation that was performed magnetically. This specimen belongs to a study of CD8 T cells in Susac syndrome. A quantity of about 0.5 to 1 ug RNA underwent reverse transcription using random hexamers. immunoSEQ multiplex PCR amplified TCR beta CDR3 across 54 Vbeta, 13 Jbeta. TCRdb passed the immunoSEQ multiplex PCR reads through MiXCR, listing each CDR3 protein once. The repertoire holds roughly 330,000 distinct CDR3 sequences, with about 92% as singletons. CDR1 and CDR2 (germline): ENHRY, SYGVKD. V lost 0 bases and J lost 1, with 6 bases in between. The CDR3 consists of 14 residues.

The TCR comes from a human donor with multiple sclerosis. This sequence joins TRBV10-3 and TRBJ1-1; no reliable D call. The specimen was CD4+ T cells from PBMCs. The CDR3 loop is CAISESGRNTEAFF. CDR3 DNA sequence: TGTGCCATCAGTGAGTCCGGACGGAACACTGAAGCTTTCTTT.